One sample yielded the 5 T cell receptor beta chains listed below, sequenced in a study of long-term antiretroviral therapy in people with HIV. The libraries were made with immunoSEQ v3.0 at survey level. Only in-frame clones appear in the TCRdb table, and some are missing; sequencing was by immunoSEQ multiplex PCR. Of tens of thousands of clones listed, 65% to 80% are singletons. The specimen comprised unsorted PBMCs, sampled 2 years after starting antiretroviral therapy. These receptors originate from a woman in her forties or fifties with HIV.

This clone was recorded a few times. The rearrangement uses TRBV4-2 and TRBJ1-4, with no clear D. Germline CDR1 reads LGHNA; CDR2 reads YNFKEQ. V was cut by 1 base and J by 4 bases, with 19 bases left in between. This CDR3 comprises 18 residues. For the CDR3, the DNA is TGTGCCAGCAGCCAAGGGAACCCGACGGGAGAGGGTAATGAAAAACTGTTTTTT. Its protein product is CASSQGNPTGEGNEKLFF.

The chain carries TRBV7-9 and TRBJ2-5, with 8 nucleotides matching TRBD2. V gave up 4 bases and J gave up 5 bases; unmatched junction bases: 12. CDR1 is SEHNR, CDR2 FQNEAQ, per germline (reference sequence). This CDR3 has 16 amino acids. Here the CDR3 reads CASSSLMGAGGETQYF. CDR3 bases: TGTGCCAGCAGCTCGTTGATGGGGGCGGGGGGTGAGACCCAGTACTTC.

This clone showed up just once. The V call is TRBV7-9, the J call TRBJ2-5, with TRBD2 matching 7 bases. The germline gives CDR1 SEHNR, CDR2 FQNEAQ (reference sequence). Trimming removed 6 bases from V and 6 bases from J; junction bases left unmatched: 4. This CDR3 contains 12 residues. The DNA of the CDR3 is TGTGCCAGCAGTCCCGGGGGGAAGACCCAGTACTTC. It is translated as CASSPGGKTQYF.

The chain carries TRBV4-1 and TRBJ2-3; TRBD2 matches at 12 bases. Germline V lookup: CDR1 MGHRA, CDR2 YSYEKL. V shed 0 bases and J 0 bases; nucleotides not matched to a gene: 4. The CDR3 extends over 18 amino acids. This CDR3 reads CASSQEPGTSGSTDTQYF. The CDR3 DNA reads TGCGCCAGCAGCCAAGAGCCCGGGACTAGCGGGAGCACAGATACGCAGTATTTT.

The chain couples TRBV18 to TRBJ2-2, with D possibly being TRBD2 (6 bases). The germline V and J ends were trimmed by 6 bases and 1 base, with 12 bases remaining between them. The CDR3 runs to 15 residues. The V gene's germline CDR1 is KGHSH and CDR2 LQKENI. The CDR3 DNA follows: TGTGCCAGCTCCTCCGGGACTTGGAACACCGGGGAGCTGTTTTTT. Its protein is CASSSGTWNTGELFF.